This T cell receptor beta chain was obtained from a study of blood T cells in healthy people across ages. Study background: In model experiments, template switching was able to capture about one barcoded beta molecule for every two T cells that were present.

The authors ran a second PCR of about 6 to 11 cycles using a sample-barcoded 5' primer and a J-beta primer mix. Using its own MiXCR run on the 5' RACE reads, TCRdb lists one record per CDR3 protein. The sample lists about 730,000 distinct CDR3 sequences; roughly 41% were seen once. Every sample had a minimum of 7 million PBMCs isolated. V lost 1 base and J 4 bases, leaving 13 bases between the germline ends. The CDR3 covers 15 residues. General study findings and limits: CMV status of donors was unknown, possibly confounding expanded clonotype changes. More naive CD4+ cells and higher diversity were found in long-lived than in aged donors.

A word on this clonotype: Antigen: not known.

The sample was blood. The chain joins TRBV12-3 or TRBV12-4 to TRBJ1-1, with a possible D match to TRBD1 (6 bases). This receptor was obtained from a woman in her sixties in good health. CDR3 region: CASSLDTGWATEAFF. In nucleotides, the CDR3 is TGTGCCAGCAGTTTAGATACAGGGTGGGCCACTGAAGCTTTCTTT.